One T cell receptor beta chain is described in this entry. Its antigen is still unknown. Assay used: immunoSEQ multiplex PCR; TCRdb lists only in-frame clones, some missing. The sample contains tens of thousands of clones, roughly 96% of which appear only once. The CDR3 runs to 19 residues. V shed 5 bases, J shed 1 base, and the junction held 13 bases outside the gene matches. Germline loops: CDR1 SEHNR, CDR2 FQNEAQ (reference sequence). The donors were members of the validation cohort, which comprised about 120 subjects and was separate from the first cohort of around 700 subjects. This specimen belongs to a study of cytomegalovirus exposure and HLA in healthy donors. The overall study: A subsequent analysis stated that the 100 to 150 validation repertoires were run on the same platform as the roughly 670 first-cohort repertoires.

Broader study findings: Clusters of TCRs from the first cohort tended to co-occur in the approximately 130 validation repertoires (as a later analysis found).

The receptor comes from a man between 18 and 29 years old in good health and CMV-seronegative. The sample taken for sequencing was PBMCs. This chain joins TRBV7-9 and TRBJ2-3; 12 bases are a match to TRBD2. The CDR3 region has the DNA TGTGCCAGCAGCACCCAGACTAGCGGGAGCACCCGTGGCACAGATACGCAGTATTTT. Its protein is CASSTQTSGSTRGTDTQYF.